This T cell receptor beta chain was recorded in a study of blood T cell repertoires in COVID-19. The CDR3 is made up of 16 amino acids. Germline CDR1 and CDR2: LNHNV and YYDKDF (reference sequence). The V gene lost 4 bases and the J gene lost 1 base, with 16 bases spanning the gap. Produced via immunoSEQ multiplex PCR; TCRdb's table is partial and in-frame only. The sample holds around 130,000 clones; around four fifths are singletons and the top ten take around 10%. Sequenced: peripheral blood. The V and J genes are TRBV15 and TRBJ2-5; TRBD2 is a possible D gene (7 bases). The sequence was obtained from a human donor in a cohort sampled during active COVID-19. CDR3 DNA: TGTGCCACCAGCACTGGGGGGGGCGTAGGCCAAGAGACCCAGTACTTC. Amino acids: CATSTGGGVGQETQYF.